This TCR beta chain was identified during a study of cytomegalovirus exposure and HLA in healthy donors. As for this clone: Its cognate antigen is unknown.

Vbeta (60) and Jbeta (13) primers were used in the PCR. The repertoire was sequenced with immunoSEQ multiplex PCR; TCRdb's copy has only in-frame clones and lacks some. The sample lists about 130,000 clones, around 75% occurring once. Germline-derived CDR1 and CDR2 are MNHEY and SMNVEV (reference sequence). The CDR3 is 14 residues long. V lost 4 bases, J lost 4 bases, and 13 bases lay in between. Findings and caveats of the study: Later analysis associated a missense DCLRE1C variant with TCR beta V- and J-gene trimming. Later analysis suggested most CMV-associated TCR beta chains were HLA-restricted.

The source of this sequence is a man aged 25 to 45 in good health and CMV-seronegative. The rearrangement uses TRBV27 and TRBJ1-2; D perhaps matches TRBD1 (6 bases). The sample consisted of PBMCs. The CDR3 spells CASSSGTSFYGYTF. The DNA for the CDR3 is TGTGCCAGCAGTTCCGGGACAAGTTTCTATGGCTACACCTTC.